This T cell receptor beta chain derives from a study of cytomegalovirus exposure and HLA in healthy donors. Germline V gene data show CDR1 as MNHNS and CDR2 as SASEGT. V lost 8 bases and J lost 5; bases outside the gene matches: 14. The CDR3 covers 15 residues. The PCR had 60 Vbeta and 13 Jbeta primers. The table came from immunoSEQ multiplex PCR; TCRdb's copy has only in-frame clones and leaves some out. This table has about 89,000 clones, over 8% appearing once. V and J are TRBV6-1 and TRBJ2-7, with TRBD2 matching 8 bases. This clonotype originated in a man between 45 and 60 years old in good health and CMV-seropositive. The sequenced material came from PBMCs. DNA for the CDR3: TGTGCCAGCCAGCTCAGTGCGGGAGGTGTCCACGAGCAGTACTTC. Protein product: CASQLSAGGVHEQYF.